Shown below are 7 T cell receptor beta chains from a single sample sequenced in a study of PD-1 blockade in classical Hodgkin lymphoma (dated by TCRdb to 2019 to 2021). Library construction relied on the immunoSEQ multiplex PCR assay. The table was pulled from immuneACCESS by TCRdb, which kept in-frame rearrangements only. Such tables lose some clones; where checked, under half of the loss comes from unresolved V genes, and the rest has no known cause. The sample table contains 150,000 or so clones; only one count was recorded for approximately 72% of them. The top ten clones comprise roughly a tenth of the sample. The sample's time point label is to be understood as: cycle 2 day 1 (C2D1) of nivolumab. All trial patients had relapsed after autologous stem cell transplantation, with cohorts A, B and C differing in prior brentuximab vedotin exposure. Material: peripheral blood mononuclear cells (PBMCs), obtained before the second cycle of nivolumab. These receptors were taken from a human donor with classical Hodgkin lymphoma.

The chain employs TRBV7-9 and TRBJ1-2; maybe TRBD1 (5 bases). There are 13 residues in the CDR3. Per germline, CDR1 SEHNR and CDR2 FQNEAQ (reference sequence). V was pared by 3 bases and J by 6 bases, with 11 bases between. CDR3 bases: TGTGCCAGCAGCTTGACGGGGCATGATGGCTACACCTTC. Translating it yields CASSLTGHDGYTF.

The chain couples TRBV6-1 to TRBJ1-1, with TRBD1 matching over 7 bases. This CDR3 has 15 residues. V gave up 6 bases and J gave up 3 bases; unmatched junction bases: 10. CDR1 is MNHNS and CDR2 is SASEGT in the germline V gene. The DNA of the CDR3 is TGTGCCAGCAGGGAACAACAGGGGCATTACACTGAAGCTTTCTTT. As protein: CASREQQGHYTEAFF.

The V gene is TRBV9, the J gene TRBJ2-2; D not certain. CDR3 size: 16 residues. Germline V gene lookup returns CDR1 SGDLS and CDR2 YYNGEE. Trimming shortened V by 4 bases and J by 0 bases, and 13 bases separated the two germline ends. In nucleotides, the CDR3 is TGTGCCAGCAGCCCCCCAGGAATCGCGAACACCGGGGAGCTGTTTTTT. Its translation: CASSPPGIANTGELFF.

This chain uses TRBV7-9 with TRBJ2-5, with unresolved D. Trimming cost V 0 bases and J 4 bases, with 6 bases left between them. Germline CDR1 SEHNR, CDR2 FQNEAQ (reference sequence). This CDR3 region has 13 residues. CDR3 protein: CASSLAAGETQYF. CDR3 coding DNA: TGTGCCAGCAGCTTAGCGGCAGGAGAGACCCAGTACTTC.

The chain is built from TRBV27 and TRBJ2-1; 9 nucleotides align to TRBD1. This CDR3 spans 14 amino acids. The germline V gene has CDR1 MNHEY and CDR2 SMNVEV (reference sequence). Losses at the gene ends were 8 bases for V and 2 bases for J; bases not matched to a gene: 4. CDR3 sequence reads: CASWGTGPYNEQFF. DNA for the CDR3: TGTGCCAGCTGGGGGACAGGGCCCTACAATGAGCAGTTCTTC.

J is TRBJ2-5 and V is TRBV13, with TRBD2 identical over 12 bases. J gave up 6 bases and V 6 bases, and 5 bases lay outside the gene matches. The CDR3 spans 14 residues. CDR1 PRHDT and CDR2 FYEKMQ come from the germline V gene (reference sequence). The CDR3 sequence: CASSPTSGGKTQYF. In DNA form, the CDR3 reads TGTGCCAGCAGTCCGACTAGCGGGGGAAAGACCCAGTACTTC.

The V gene is TRBV6-5, the J gene TRBJ1-1; D is perhaps TRBD1 (5 bases). The V and J ends lost 6 bases and 0 bases respectively, with 8 bases between them. This CDR3 is built from 13 residues. Germline V gene lookup returns CDR1 MNHEY and CDR2 SVGAGI. This CDR3 reads CASRRGMNTEAFF. In DNA form, the CDR3 reads TGTGCCAGCAGAAGGGGAATGAACACTGAAGCTTTCTTT.